This T cell receptor (beta chain) came from a study of identical twins. Of note for this clonotype: One end of the junction does not line up with germline, which may come from a read error.

From germline, CDR1 is LNHNV and CDR2 YYDKDF (reference sequence). This CDR3 is built from 13 residues. Healthy Caucasian individuals made up all the donors. MiXCR was run by TCRdb on the 5' RACE reads, yielding one entry per CDR3 protein. The table records hundreds of thousands of distinct CDR3 sequences, about 18% of them present only once. This sample also appeared in a second study, on T cells expressing NK-cell markers. Per that study: Top CD8+ clonotypes included the dominant CD3+CD56+NKG2C+ clonotypes in several donors.

The sequencing input was PBMCs. The sequence was obtained from a woman under 30 in good health. The chain uses TRBV15 and TRBJ2-1, with D unclear. The CDR3 region has the DNA TGTGCCACCAGCGGAGACTGGCAAAATGAGCAGTTCTTC. Its protein product is CATSGDWQNEQFF.